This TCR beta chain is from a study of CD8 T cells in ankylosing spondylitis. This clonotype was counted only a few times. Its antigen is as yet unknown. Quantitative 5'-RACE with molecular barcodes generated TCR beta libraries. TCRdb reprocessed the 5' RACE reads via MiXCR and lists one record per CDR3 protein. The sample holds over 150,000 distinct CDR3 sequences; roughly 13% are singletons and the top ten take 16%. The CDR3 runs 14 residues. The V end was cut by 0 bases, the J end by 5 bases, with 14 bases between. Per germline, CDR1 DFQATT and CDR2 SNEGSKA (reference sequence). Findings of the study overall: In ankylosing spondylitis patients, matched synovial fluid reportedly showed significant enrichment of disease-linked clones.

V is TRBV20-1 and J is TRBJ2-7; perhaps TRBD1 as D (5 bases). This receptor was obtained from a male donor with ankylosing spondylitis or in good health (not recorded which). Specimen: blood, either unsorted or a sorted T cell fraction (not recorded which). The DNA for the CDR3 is TGCAGTGCTAGAGATCCCCGGACATCACACGAGCAGTACTTC. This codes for CSARDPRTSHEQYF.